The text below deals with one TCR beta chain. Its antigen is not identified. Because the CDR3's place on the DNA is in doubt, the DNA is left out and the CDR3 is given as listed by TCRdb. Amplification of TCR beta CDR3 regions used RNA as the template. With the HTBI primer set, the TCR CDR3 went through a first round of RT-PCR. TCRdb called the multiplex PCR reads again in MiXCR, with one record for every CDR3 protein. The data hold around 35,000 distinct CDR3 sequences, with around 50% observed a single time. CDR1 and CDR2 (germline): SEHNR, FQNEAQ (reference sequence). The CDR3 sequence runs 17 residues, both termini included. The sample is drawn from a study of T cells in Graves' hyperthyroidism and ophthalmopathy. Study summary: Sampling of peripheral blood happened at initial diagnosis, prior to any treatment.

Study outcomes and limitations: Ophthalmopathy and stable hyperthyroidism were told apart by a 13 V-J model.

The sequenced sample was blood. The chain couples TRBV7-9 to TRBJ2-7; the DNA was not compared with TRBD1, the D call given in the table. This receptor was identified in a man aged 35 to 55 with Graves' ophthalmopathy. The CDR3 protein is CASSFYICSAGPIEQYF.